This T cell receptor beta chain was observed in a study of cytomegalovirus exposure and HLA in healthy donors. Turning to the study itself: It was reported in a later analysis that the approximately 110 validation repertoires used the same platform as the approximately 670 first-cohort repertoires.

Worth noting for this clone: The antigen is undetermined.

General study results and limits: Cytomegalovirus-associated TCR beta chains were listed, numbering some 150.

Sequencing used immunoSEQ multiplex PCR; TCRdb keeps in-frame clones, though not all of them. This sample has about 280,000 clones, with 88% found just once. Per the germline V gene, CDR1 is GTSNPN and CDR2 is SVGIG (reference sequence). V trimming: 4 bases; J trimming: 0 bases; junction bases outside the gene matches: 5. The CDR3 totals 15 residues. Sequenced material: PBMCs. The rearrangement links TRBV30 to TRBJ1-4; 7 bases are a match to TRBD1. The receptor was derived from a woman between 18 and 29 years old in good health and CMV-seronegative. The CDR3 sequence: CAWNRQGSTNEKLFF. The CDR3 DNA follows: TGTGCCTGGAATCGACAGGGCTCAACTAATGAAAAACTGTTTTTT.